A selection of T cell receptor beta chains follows, all from one sample in a study of human T cells and chemical hapten exposure. TCRdb analysed the RACE reads with MiXCR anew, one entry per CDR3 protein. The sample holds 95,000 to 100,000 distinct CDR3 sequences, under 15% seen once. The sample was whole blood, taken in connection with sensitization to the hapten diphenylcyclopropenone (DPC). The receptors originated from a woman aged 40 to 50 with alopecia areata. Some clones in this sample may be carry-over from other donors' samples. Both conserved end residues are trimmed from each CDR3.

length: 10; V: TRBV14; CDR3: ASSQGYAEAF
length: 13; V: TRBV6-6; CDR3: ASSYSRQSRETQY
length: 12; V: TRBV6-6; CDR3: ASRRTGSSYEQY
length: 11; V: TRBV27; CDR3: ASSPNSGGEQY
length: 12; V: TRBV7-2; CDR3: ATKNGQTTDTQY
length: 10; V: TRBV28; CDR3: ASSFGGEQQY
length: 9; V: TRBV20-1; CDR3: SAQEQETQY
length: 12; V: TRBV19; CDR3: ASSPGTGTDTQY
length: 11; V: TRBV7-8; CDR3: ASSSLTSGSRG
length: 10; V: TRBV7-9; CDR3: ASSLSGEKLF
length: 12; V: TRBV18; CDR3: ASSPPRVSNEQF